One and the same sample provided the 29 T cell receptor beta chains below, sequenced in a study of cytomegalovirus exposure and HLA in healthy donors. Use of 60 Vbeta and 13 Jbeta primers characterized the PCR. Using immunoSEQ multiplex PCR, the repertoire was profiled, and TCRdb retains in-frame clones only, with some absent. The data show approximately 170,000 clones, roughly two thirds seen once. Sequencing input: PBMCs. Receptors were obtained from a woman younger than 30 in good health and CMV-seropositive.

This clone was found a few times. The CDR3 DNA reads TGTGCCAGCAGCGTAGTTCCTAGCGGAAAGACTTACAATGAGCAGTTCTTC. This sequence encodes CASSVVPSGKTYNEQFF. The chain joins TRBV9 to TRBJ2-1; 7 bases are a match to TRBD2. J lost 4 bases, V lost 0 bases, and 10 bases had no gene match. Germline V gene data show CDR1 as SGDLS and CDR2 as YYNGEE. CDR3 size: 17 residues. Full variable domain (outside the CDR3, taken from reference TRBV9 and TRBJ2-1): DSGVTQTPKHLITATGQRVTLRCSPRSGDLSVYWYQQSLDQGLQFLIQYYNGEERAKGNILERFSAQQFPDLHSELNLSSLELGDSALYFCASSVVPSGKTYNEQFFGPGTRLTVL.

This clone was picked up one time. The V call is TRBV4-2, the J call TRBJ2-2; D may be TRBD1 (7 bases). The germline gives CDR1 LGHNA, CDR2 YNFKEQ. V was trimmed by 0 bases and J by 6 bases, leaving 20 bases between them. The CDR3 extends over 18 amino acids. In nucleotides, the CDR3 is TGTGCCAGCAGCCAAGATCAACGGCAGGGGGGCCGTTCCGGGGAGCTGTTTTTT. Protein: CASSQDQRQGGRSGELFF.

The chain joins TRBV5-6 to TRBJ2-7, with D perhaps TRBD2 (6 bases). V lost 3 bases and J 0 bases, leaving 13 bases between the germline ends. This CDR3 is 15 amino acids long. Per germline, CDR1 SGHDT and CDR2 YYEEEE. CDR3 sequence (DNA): TGTGCCAGCAGCTACGGTAGCGGCAGCTCCTACGAGCAGTACTTC. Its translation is CASSYGSGSSYEQYF.

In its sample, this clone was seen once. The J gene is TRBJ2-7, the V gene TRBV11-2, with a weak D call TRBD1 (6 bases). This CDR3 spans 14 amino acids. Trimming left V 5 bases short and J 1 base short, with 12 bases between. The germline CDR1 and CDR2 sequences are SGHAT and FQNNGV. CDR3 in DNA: TGTGCCAGCAGCGTTTACAGGGAATCCTACGAGCAGTACTTC. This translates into CASSVYRESYEQYF. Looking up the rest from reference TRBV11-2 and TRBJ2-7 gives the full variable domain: EAGVAQSPRYKIIEKRQSVAFWCNPISGHATLYWYQQILGQGPKLLIQFQNNGVVDDSQLPKDRFSAERLKGVDSTLKIQPAKLEDSAVYLCASSVYRESYEQYFGPGTRLTVT.

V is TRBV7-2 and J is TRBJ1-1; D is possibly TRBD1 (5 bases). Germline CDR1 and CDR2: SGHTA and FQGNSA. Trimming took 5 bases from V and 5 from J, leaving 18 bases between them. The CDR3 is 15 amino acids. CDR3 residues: CASSTIGEGWTEAFF. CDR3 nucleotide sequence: TGTGCCAGCAGCACTATAGGGGAGGGTTGGACTGAAGCTTTCTTT.

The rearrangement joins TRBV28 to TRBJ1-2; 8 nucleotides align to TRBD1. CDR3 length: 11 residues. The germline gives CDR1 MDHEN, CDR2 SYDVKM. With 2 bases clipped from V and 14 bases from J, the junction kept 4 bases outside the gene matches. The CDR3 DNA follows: TGTGCCAGCAGTTTAGACAGGGGACAGACCTTC. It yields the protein CASSLDRGQTF.

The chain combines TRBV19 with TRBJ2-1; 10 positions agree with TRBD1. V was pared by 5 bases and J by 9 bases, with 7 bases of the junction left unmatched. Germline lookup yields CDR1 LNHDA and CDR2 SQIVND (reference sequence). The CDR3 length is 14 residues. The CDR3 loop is CASSPGQGGTEQFF. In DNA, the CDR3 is TGTGCCAGTAGTCCCGGACAGGGGGGTACTGAGCAGTTCTTC.

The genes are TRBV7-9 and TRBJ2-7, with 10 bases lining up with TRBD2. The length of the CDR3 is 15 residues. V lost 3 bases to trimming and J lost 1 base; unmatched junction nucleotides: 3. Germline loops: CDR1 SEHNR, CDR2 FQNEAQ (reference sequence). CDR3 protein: CASSLWTSGSYEQYF. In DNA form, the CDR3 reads TGTGCCAGCAGCTTGTGGACTAGCGGTTCCTACGAGCAGTACTTC.

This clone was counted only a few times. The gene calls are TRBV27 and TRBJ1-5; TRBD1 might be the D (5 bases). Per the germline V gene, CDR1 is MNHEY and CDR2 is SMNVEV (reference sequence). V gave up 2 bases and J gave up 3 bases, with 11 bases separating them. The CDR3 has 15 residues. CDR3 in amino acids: CASSLRSGLNQPQHF. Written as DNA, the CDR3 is TGTGCCAGCAGTTTAAGGTCAGGGCTCAATCAGCCCCAGCATTTT.

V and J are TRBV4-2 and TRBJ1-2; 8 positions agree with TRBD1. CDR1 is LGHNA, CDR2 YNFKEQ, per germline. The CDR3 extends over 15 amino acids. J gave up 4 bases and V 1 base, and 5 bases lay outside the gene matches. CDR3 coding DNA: TGTGCCAGCAGCCAAGTGGGGGACAGGACCTATGGCTACACCTTC. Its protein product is CASSQVGDRTYGYTF.

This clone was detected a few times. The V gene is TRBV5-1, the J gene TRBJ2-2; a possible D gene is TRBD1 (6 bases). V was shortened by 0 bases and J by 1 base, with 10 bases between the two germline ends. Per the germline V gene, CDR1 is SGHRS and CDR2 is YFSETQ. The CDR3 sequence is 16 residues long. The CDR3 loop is CASSLEVTGNTGELFF. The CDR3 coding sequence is TGCGCCAGCAGCTTGGAGGTGACAGGGAACACCGGGGAGCTGTTTTTT.

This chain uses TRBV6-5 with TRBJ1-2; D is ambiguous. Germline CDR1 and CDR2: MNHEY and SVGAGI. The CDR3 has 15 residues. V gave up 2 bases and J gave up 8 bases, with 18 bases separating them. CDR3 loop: CASSYTSPGSRGYTF. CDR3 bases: TGTGCCAGCAGTTACACAAGCCCAGGCAGCCGAGGCTACACCTTC.

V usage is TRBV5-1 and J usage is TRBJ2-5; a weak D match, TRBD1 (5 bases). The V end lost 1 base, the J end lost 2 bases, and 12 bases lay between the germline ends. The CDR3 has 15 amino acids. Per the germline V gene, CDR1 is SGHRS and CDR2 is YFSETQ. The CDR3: CASSLIRGLQETQYF. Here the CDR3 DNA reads TGCGCCAGCAGCTTGATAAGGGGCTTACAAGAGACCCAGTACTTC.

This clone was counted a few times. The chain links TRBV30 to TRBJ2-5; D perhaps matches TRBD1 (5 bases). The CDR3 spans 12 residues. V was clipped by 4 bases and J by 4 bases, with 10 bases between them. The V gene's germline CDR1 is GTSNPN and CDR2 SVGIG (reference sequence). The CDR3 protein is CAWTGLGETQYF. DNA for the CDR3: TGTGCCTGGACAGGGCTGGGAGAGACCCAGTACTTC.

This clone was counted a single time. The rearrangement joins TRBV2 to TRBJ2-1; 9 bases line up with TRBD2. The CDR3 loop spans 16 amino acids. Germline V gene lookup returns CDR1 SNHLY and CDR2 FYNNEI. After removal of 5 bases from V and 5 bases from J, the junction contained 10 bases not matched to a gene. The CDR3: CASSRSGGTLHNEQFF. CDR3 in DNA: TGTGCCAGCAGTCGGAGCGGGGGGACACTACACAATGAGCAGTTCTTC.

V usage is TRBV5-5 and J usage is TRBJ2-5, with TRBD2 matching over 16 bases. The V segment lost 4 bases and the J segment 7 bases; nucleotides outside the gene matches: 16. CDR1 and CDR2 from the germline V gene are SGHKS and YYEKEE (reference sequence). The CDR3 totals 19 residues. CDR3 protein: CASSPTGTSGRGGMGTQYF. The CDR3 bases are TGTGCCAGCAGCCCAACCGGGACTAGCGGGAGGGGAGGAATGGGGACCCAGTACTTC.

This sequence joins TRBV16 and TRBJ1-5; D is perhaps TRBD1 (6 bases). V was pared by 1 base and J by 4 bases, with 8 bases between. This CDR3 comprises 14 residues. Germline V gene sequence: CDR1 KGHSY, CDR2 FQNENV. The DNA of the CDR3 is TGTGCCAGCAGCCAATGGACAGCAAATCAGCCCCAGCATTTT. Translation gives CASSQWTANQPQHF.

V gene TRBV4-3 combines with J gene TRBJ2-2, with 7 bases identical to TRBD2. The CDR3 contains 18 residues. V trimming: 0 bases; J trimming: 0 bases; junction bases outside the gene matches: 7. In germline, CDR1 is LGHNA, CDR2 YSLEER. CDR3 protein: CASSQDAIGGSNTGELFF. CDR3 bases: TGCGCCAGCAGCCAAGATGCTATCGGGGGGTCGAACACCGGGGAGCTGTTTTTT.

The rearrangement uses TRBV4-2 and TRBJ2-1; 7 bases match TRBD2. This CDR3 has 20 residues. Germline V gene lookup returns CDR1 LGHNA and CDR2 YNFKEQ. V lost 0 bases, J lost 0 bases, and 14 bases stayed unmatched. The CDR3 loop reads CASSQDLASGFRSSYNEQFF. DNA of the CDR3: TGTGCCAGCAGCCAAGATTTGGCTAGCGGCTTTAGGAGCTCCTACAATGAGCAGTTCTTC.

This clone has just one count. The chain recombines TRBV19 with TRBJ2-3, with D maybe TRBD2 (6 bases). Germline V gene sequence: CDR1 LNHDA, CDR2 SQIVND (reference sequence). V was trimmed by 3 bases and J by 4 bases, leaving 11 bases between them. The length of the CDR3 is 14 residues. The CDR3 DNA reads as TGTGCCAGTAGTATCCCCTGGGAGGCAGATACGCAGTATTTT. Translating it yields CASSIPWEADTQYF.

This CDR3 reads CASSPRTGPPGELFF. The CDR3, as DNA: TGTGCCAGCAGTCCACGGACTGGCCCTCCCGGGGAGCTGTTTTTT. This chain links TRBV27 with TRBJ2-2; D is possibly TRBD2 (5 bases). Germline CDR1 and CDR2: MNHEY and SMNVEV (reference sequence). This CDR3 region has 15 residues. V dropped 5 bases and J dropped 6 bases, with 16 bases sitting between them.

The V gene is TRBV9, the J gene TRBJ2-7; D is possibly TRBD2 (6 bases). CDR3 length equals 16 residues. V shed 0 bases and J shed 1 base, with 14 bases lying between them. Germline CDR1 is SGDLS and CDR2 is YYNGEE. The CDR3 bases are TGTGCCAGCAGCGTAGACGGGGGAGCACGGTCCTACGAGCAGTACTTC. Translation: CASSVDGGARSYEQYF.

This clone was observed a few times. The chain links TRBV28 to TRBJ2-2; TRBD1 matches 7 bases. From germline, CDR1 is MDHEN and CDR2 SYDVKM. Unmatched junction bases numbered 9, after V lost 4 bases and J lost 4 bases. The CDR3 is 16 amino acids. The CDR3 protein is CASSSRKGAITGELFF. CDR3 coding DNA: TGTGCCAGCAGTTCTCGGAAGGGGGCGATCACCGGGGAGCTGTTTTTT.

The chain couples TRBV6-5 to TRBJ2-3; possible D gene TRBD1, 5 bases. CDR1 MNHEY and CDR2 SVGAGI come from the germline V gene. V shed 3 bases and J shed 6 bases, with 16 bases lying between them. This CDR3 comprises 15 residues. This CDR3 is CASSYQAGFGDTQYF. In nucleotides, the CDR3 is TGTGCCAGCAGTTATCAGGCAGGGTTTGGGGATACGCAGTATTTT.

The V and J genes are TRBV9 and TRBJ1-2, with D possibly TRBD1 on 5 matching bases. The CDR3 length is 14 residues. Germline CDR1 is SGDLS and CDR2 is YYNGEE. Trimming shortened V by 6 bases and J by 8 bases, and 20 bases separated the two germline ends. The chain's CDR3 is CASTSGTQLKGYTF. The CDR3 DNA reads TGTGCCAGCACCAGCGGGACCCAACTAAAAGGCTACACCTTC. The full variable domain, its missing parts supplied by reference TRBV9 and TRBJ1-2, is DSGVTQTPKHLITATGQRVTLRCSPRSGDLSVYWYQQSLDQGLQFLIQYYNGEERAKGNILERFSAQQFPDLHSELNLSSLELGDSALYFCASTSGTQLKGYTFGSGTRLTVV.

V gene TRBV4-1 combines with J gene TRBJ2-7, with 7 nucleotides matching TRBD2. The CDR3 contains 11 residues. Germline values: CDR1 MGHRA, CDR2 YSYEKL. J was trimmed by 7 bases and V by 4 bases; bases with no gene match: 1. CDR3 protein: CASSLGGEQYF. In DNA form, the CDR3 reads TGCGCCAGCAGCCTGGGGGGGGAGCAGTACTTC.

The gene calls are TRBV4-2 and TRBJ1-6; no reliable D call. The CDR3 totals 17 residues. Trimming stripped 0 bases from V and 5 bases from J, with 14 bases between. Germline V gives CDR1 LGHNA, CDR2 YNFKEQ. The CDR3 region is CASSQEGEGINNSPLHF. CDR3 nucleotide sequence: TGTGCCAGCAGCCAAGAAGGCGAGGGAATTAATAATTCACCCCTCCACTTT.

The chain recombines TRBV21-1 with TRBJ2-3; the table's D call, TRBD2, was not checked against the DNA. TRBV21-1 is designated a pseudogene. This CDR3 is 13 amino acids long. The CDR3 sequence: CASRRTEADTQYF. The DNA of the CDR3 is TGTGCCAGCAGAAGAACCGAGGCAGATACGCAGTATTTT.

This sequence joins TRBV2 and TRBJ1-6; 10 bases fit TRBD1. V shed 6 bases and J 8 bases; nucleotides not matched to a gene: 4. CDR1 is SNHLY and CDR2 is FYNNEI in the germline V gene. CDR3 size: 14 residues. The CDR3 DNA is TGTGCCAGCAGGCCCGGGACAGGGGATTCACCCCTCCACTTT. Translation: CASRPGTGDSPLHF.